This T cell receptor (beta chain) was recorded in a study of cytomegalovirus exposure and HLA in healthy donors. Produced via immunoSEQ multiplex PCR; TCRdb's table is partial and in-frame only. This table holds more than 140,000 clones, roughly nine tenths found once. The V and J ends lost 3 bases and 4 bases respectively, with 12 bases between them. Germline assignment: CDR1 LNHDA and CDR2 SQIVND (reference sequence). CDR3 length equals 14 residues. Overall study findings and caveats: A subsequent analysis found that TCR clusters from the first cohort also tended to co-occur in the approximately 130 validation repertoires, with about 93% of cluster scores above 0. It was 150 or so TCR beta chains that were listed as cytomegalovirus-associated.

A word on this clone: Its matching antigen is unknown.

The sample consisted of PBMCs. The receptor's source is a woman aged 18-29 years in good health and CMV-seropositive. The chain uses TRBV19 and TRBJ1-1, with D perhaps TRBD1 (5 bases). The CDR3: CASSMGREGTEAFF. The CDR3 DNA reads as TGTGCCAGTAGTATGGGGCGGGAAGGCACTGAAGCTTTCTTT.